These 28 T cell receptor beta chains share one sample of origin, sequenced in a study of blood T cells in healthy people across ages. A sample-barcoded 5' primer and a J-beta primer mix were used in a second PCR of roughly 7 to 12 cycles. TCRdb re-analysed the 5' RACE reads in MiXCR, keeping a single row per CDR3 protein. The sample has some 1.6 million distinct CDR3 sequences, 34% seen once. Sequencing was carried out using blood. All receptors come from a woman between 25 and 40 years old in good health.

J is TRBJ2-3 and V is TRBV7-9, with 9 bases identical to TRBD2. This CDR3 comprises 16 residues. V lost 1 base to trimming and J lost 4 bases; unmatched junction nucleotides: 6. Germline loops: CDR1 SEHNR, CDR2 FQNEAQ (reference sequence). The CDR3 DNA sequence: TGTGCCAGCAGCTTAGGAGAGGGACTAGCTTCAGATACGCAGTATTTT. This encodes CASSLGEGLASDTQYF.

V usage is TRBV20-1 and J usage is TRBJ1-5; 7 bases agree with TRBD1. The germline CDR1 and CDR2 sequences are DFQATT and SNEGSKA (reference sequence). This CDR3 comprises 14 residues. With 3 bases clipped from V and 3 bases from J, the junction kept 5 bases outside the gene matches. The CDR3 protein is CSARDDRANQPQHF. In DNA, the CDR3 is TGCAGTGCTAGGGACGACAGGGCCAATCAGCCCCAGCATTTT.

The chain employs TRBV15 and TRBJ2-5; 9 positions match TRBD2. CDR3 size: 14 residues. Trimming took 2 bases from V and 4 from J; bases not matched to a gene: 2. CDR1 and CDR2 (germline): LNHNV, YYDKDF (reference sequence). The CDR3 reads CATSRLAGLETQYF. CDR3 nucleotides: TGTGCCACCAGCAGACTAGCGGGGTTAGAGACCCAGTACTTC.

This chain uses TRBV20-1 with TRBJ1-2; tentative D call: TRBD1 (5 bases). The germline V and J ends were trimmed by 6 bases and 4 bases, with 12 bases remaining between them. The germline V gene encodes CDR1 DFQATT and CDR2 SNEGSKA (reference sequence). The CDR3 runs 12 residues. In DNA form, the CDR3 reads TGCAGTGCCCAGGAGGGGTTCTATGGCTACACCTTC. It codes for CSAQEGFYGYTF.

J is TRBJ2-7 and V is TRBV18, with 14 bases matching TRBD2. Looked up from germline, CDR1 is KGHSH and CDR2 is LQKENI. Trimming at V came to 5 bases and at J to 10 bases, leaving 19 bases not matched to a gene. CDR3 size: 18 residues. CDR3: CASSSWTSGGSELEAQYF. The CDR3, as DNA: TGTGCCAGCTCATCCTGGACTAGCGGGGGGTCTGAACTAGAGGCCCAGTACTTC.

This clonotype has at least ten counts. The chain has TRBV20-1 and TRBJ2-1, with unresolved D. Per germline, CDR1 DFQATT and CDR2 SNEGSKA (reference sequence). CDR3 length: 10 residues. The V gene lost 1 base and the J gene lost 8 bases, with 3 bases spanning the gap. The CDR3 DNA is TGCAGTGCTAGAGTGGATGAGCAGTTCTTC. Encoded protein: CSARVDEQFF.

The chain joins TRBV9 to TRBJ2-1, with TRBD2 identical over 11 bases. This CDR3 has 17 amino acids. The germline V gene has CDR1 SGDLS and CDR2 YYNGEE. The J segment lost 6 bases and the V segment lost 0 bases, leaving 8 bases of the junction unmatched. Here the CDR3 reads CASSVGDSGGAGNEQFF. For the CDR3, the DNA is TGTGCCAGCAGCGTAGGTGATAGCGGGGGGGCTGGCAATGAGCAGTTCTTC.

This clonotype showed up just once. The V gene is TRBV29-1, the J gene TRBJ2-4; 9 nucleotides match TRBD2. The germline CDR1 and CDR2 sequences are SQVTM and ANQGSEA. The trim removed 4 bases at V and 1 base at J, leaving 5 bases unmatched. There are 15 residues in the CDR3. The CDR3 here is CSVGAGGAAKNIQYF. The CDR3, as DNA: TGCAGCGTTGGCGCGGGGGGGGCCGCCAAAAACATTCAGTACTTC.

This clonotype was observed a handful of times. The V call is TRBV20-1, the J call TRBJ2-1; D is unclear. The CDR3 is 14 amino acids. The germline V and J ends were trimmed by 2 bases and 12 bases, with 20 bases remaining between them. Germline CDR1 reads DFQATT; CDR2 reads SNEGSKA (reference sequence). CDR3 DNA: TGCAGTGCTAGACCCCCCGTTGAGAGATCAGGGCAGTTCTTC. Residues: CSARPPVERSGQFF.

The sample holds a few counts of this clonotype. The chain uses TRBV6-1 and TRBJ1-6; D is perhaps TRBD1 (5 bases). The CDR3 consists of 14 residues. Trimming took off 7 bases at V and 5 bases at J, with 12 bases between the two ends. Germline V gives CDR1 MNHNS, CDR2 SASEGT. The CDR3 loop is CASTWSRDNSPLHF. CDR3 DNA sequence: TGTGCCAGCACATGGTCCAGGGATAATTCACCCCTCCACTTT.

The chain employs TRBV3-1 and TRBJ2-5; possibly TRBD1 for D (5 bases). Germline loops: CDR1 LGHDT, CDR2 YNNKEL (reference sequence). The ends were cut back, 4 bases at V and 4 bases at J, with 19 bases in the middle. CDR3 size: 16 residues. CDR3 sequence: CASSLRGGQGLETQYF. CDR3 in DNA: TGTGCCAGCAGCCTTCGTGGCGGACAAGGATTAGAGACCCAGTACTTC.

This sequence joins TRBV5-1 and TRBJ1-2, with TRBD1 matching over 7 bases. J lost 4 bases, V lost 2 bases, and 8 bases had no gene match. The CDR3 spans 15 residues. CDR1 is SGHRS and CDR2 is YFSETQ in the germline V gene. CDR3: CASSLGLDRLYGYTF. CDR3 in DNA: TGCGCCAGCAGCTTAGGATTGGACAGGCTCTATGGCTACACCTTC.

The chain has TRBV28 and TRBJ1-5, with unresolved D. There are 17 residues in the CDR3. The V gene lost 6 bases and the J gene lost 2 bases, with 20 bases spanning the gap. Germline V gene lookup returns CDR1 MDHEN and CDR2 SYDVKM. CDR3 DNA: TGTGCCAGCAGGCCAATTACGGGGTCTAGGGGCAATCAGCCCCAGCATTTT. Its translation is CASRPITGSRGNQPQHF. Full variable domain (remainder filled in from reference TRBV28 and TRBJ1-5): DVKVTQSSRYLVKRTGEKVFLECVQDMDHENMFWYRQDPGLGLRLIYFSYDVKMKEKGDIPEGYSVSREKKERFSLILESASTNQTSMYLCASRPITGSRGNQPQHFGDGTRLSIL.

On this clonotype: This may stem from a read error, because a much larger clone lies one nucleotide away. The CDR3 region has the DNA TGTGCCAACAGGAATGGGATGGGACAGGCATATGGCTACACCTTC. This translates into CANRNGMGQAYGYTF. The chain links TRBV6-6 to TRBJ1-2, with 8 positions matching TRBD1. The CDR3 totals 15 residues. Trimming removed 10 bases from V and 5 bases from J; junction bases left unmatched: 15. From germline, CDR1 is MNHNY and CDR2 SVGAGI (reference sequence).

This clonotype was detected ten times or more. J is TRBJ1-5 and V is TRBV20-1; D uncertain. The germline V and J ends were trimmed by 6 bases and 9 bases, with 15 bases remaining between them. Germline CDR1 and CDR2: DFQATT and SNEGSKA (reference sequence). The CDR3 has 12 amino acids. CDR3 DNA sequence: TGCAGTGCGAGGGAACCTCCTTTGCCCCAGCATTTT. It specifies CSAREPPLPQHF.

The rearrangement joins TRBV5-6 to TRBJ1-2; D remains ambiguous. The V end lost 8 bases, the J end lost 0 bases, and 11 bases lay between the germline ends. This CDR3 has 13 amino acids. In germline, CDR1 is SGHDT, CDR2 YYEEEE. The CDR3 loop is CASAIRANYGYTF. As DNA, the CDR3 is TGTGCCAGTGCTATCAGAGCTAACTATGGCTACACCTTC.

This clonotype was counted many times. CDR3 loop: CAISDVGLPEDTQYF. The CDR3 DNA reads TGTGCCATCAGTGATGTGGGCTTACCAGAAGATACGCAGTATTTT. The chain links TRBV10-3 to TRBJ2-3, with no clear D. Per germline, CDR1 ENHRY and CDR2 SYGVKD. The CDR3 contains 15 residues. V lost 3 bases and J lost 5, with 15 bases in between.

This chain joins TRBV20-1 and TRBJ2-5, with TRBD1 matching over 10 bases. Matching the DNA end better, TRBJ2-7 makes the J call doubtful. CDR3 length: 12 amino acids. The germline V gene has CDR1 DFQATT and CDR2 SNEGSKA (reference sequence). The CDR3 DNA follows: TGCAGTGCTACGGACAGGGGGAGCGAGCAGTACTTC. This encodes CSATDRGSEQYF.

The rearrangement joins TRBV5-1 to TRBJ2-2, with D possibly matching TRBD1 (5 bases). The CDR3 sequence is 14 residues long. The germline V gene has CDR1 SGHRS and CDR2 YFSETQ. Trimming pared 2 bases from V and 6 bases from J, leaving 11 bases between. The DNA of the CDR3 is TGCGCCAGCAGCTTACAAGGGGTTTCCGGGGAGCTGTTTTTT. Its translation: CASSLQGVSGELFF.

CDR3 protein: CASTRGTGDSFYGYTF. CDR3 in DNA: TGTGCCAGCACAAGAGGGACCGGGGACAGCTTCTATGGCTACACCTTC. This chain joins TRBV13 and TRBJ1-2, with 7 positions matching TRBD1. CDR1 is PRHDT and CDR2 is FYEKMQ in the germline V gene (reference sequence). The CDR3 is 16 amino acids. V gave up 7 bases and J gave up 4 bases; unmatched junction bases: 15.

This clonotype turned up a few times. Given a much more abundant clone one base away, this may be a read error. This chain uses TRBV27 with TRBJ2-6; no firm D call. V lost 5 bases and J lost 2, with 4 bases in between. CDR1 MNHEY and CDR2 SMNVEV come from the germline V gene (reference sequence). The CDR3 totals 13 residues. CDR3 DNA sequence: TGTGCCAGCAGTATCGCTGGGGCCAACGTCCTGACTTTC. Its translation is CASSIAGANVLTF.

This clonotype showed up many times. This chain uses TRBV4-2 with TRBJ2-5, with unresolved D. V lost 2 bases and J lost 1, with 5 bases in between. CDR3 length: 13 amino acids. Germline V gene sequence: CDR1 LGHNA, CDR2 YNFKEQ. The CDR3 DNA is TGTGCCAGCAGCCAAATGCCCCAAGAGACCCAGTACTTC. Translation: CASSQMPQETQYF.

This clonotype was seen more than once but under ten times. The gene calls are TRBV3-1 and TRBJ2-7; D is unclear. Germline assignment: CDR1 LGHDT and CDR2 YNNKEL (reference sequence). V lost 6 bases and J 0 bases, leaving 6 bases between the germline ends. The CDR3 spans 12 residues. CDR3 amino acids: CASSMSSYEQYF. In nucleotides, the CDR3 is TGTGCCAGCAGTATGAGCTCCTACGAGCAGTACTTC.

This clonotype was seen a handful of times. The CDR3 sequence: CSARPVGREGTDTQYF. CDR3 nucleotides: TGCAGTGCTAGACCGGTGGGACGGGAGGGGACAGATACGCAGTATTTT. The chain joins TRBV20-1 to TRBJ2-3, with 8 bases identical to TRBD2. Germline CDR1 reads DFQATT; CDR2 reads SNEGSKA (reference sequence). The CDR3 is 16 residues long. V was clipped by 2 bases and J by 3 bases; unmatched bases: 10.

The CDR3: CATSRDPGQGETQYF. CDR3 sequence (DNA): TGTGCCACCAGCAGAGATCCGGGACAGGGGGAGACCCAGTACTTC. The gene calls are TRBV15 and TRBJ2-5, with 10 bases matching TRBD1. V gave up 0 bases and J gave up 5 bases; unmatched junction bases: 3. CDR1 and CDR2 from the germline V gene are LNHNV and YYDKDF (reference sequence). The CDR3 totals 15 residues.

V is TRBV6-2 or TRBV6-3 and J is TRBJ2-1; TRBD1 matches at 11 bases. The CDR3 loop spans 17 amino acids. Germline trimming cut 2 bases from V and 7 bases from J; bases unmatched to any gene: 10. Germline assignment: CDR1 MNHEY and CDR2 SVGEGT. This CDR3 reads CASSYPPVGQGGNEQFF. The CDR3 region has the DNA TGTGCCAGCAGTTACCCCCCGGTGGGACAGGGGGGGAATGAGCAGTTCTTC.

This clonotype was recorded a few times. The rearrangement uses TRBV6-6 and TRBJ2-5, with D perhaps TRBD2 (6 bases). Germline V lookup: CDR1 MNHNY, CDR2 SVGAGI (reference sequence). The ends were cut back, 4 bases at V and 5 bases at J, with 14 bases in the middle. This CDR3 region has 14 residues. CDR3 loop: CASSFTSTGETQYF. The CDR3 DNA follows: TGTGCCAGCAGTTTCACTAGCACTGGGGAGACCCAGTACTTC.

This clonotype has only a few counts. The CDR3: CASSLASGQGTEAFF. The CDR3 DNA follows: TGTGCCAGCTCACTTGCCTCAGGGCAGGGCACTGAAGCTTTCTTT. The chain links TRBV18 to TRBJ1-1; TRBD1 is a possible D gene (5 bases). V lost 4 bases, J lost 4 bases, and 16 bases lay in between. Germline-derived CDR1 and CDR2 are KGHSH and LQKENI. The CDR3 loop spans 15 amino acids.